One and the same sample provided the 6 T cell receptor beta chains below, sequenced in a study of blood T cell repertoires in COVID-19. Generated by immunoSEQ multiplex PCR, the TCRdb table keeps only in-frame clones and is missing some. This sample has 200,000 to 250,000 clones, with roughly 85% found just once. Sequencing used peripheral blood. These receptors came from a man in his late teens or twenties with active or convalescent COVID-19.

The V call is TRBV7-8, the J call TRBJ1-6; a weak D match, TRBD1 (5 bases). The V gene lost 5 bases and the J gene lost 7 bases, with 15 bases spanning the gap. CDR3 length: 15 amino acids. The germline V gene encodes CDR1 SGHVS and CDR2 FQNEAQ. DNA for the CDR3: TGTGCCAGCAGCCCCGCCGGGGGTAGGAATTCACCCCTCCACTTT. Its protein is CASSPAGGRNSPLHF.

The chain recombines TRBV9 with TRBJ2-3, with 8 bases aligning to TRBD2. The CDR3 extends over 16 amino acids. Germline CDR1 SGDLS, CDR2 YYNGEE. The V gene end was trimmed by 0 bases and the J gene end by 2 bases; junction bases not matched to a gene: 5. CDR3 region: CASSVVGGALTDTQYF. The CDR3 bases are TGTGCCAGCAGCGTAGTCGGGGGGGCTCTCACAGATACGCAGTATTTT.

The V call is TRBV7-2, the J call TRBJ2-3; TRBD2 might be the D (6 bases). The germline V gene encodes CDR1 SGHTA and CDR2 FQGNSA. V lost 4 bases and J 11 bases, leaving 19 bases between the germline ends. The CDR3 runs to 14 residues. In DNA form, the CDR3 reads TGTGCCAGCAGCTCCGGGACTCCCGCCCTGATGCAGTATTTT. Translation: CASSSGTPALMQYF.

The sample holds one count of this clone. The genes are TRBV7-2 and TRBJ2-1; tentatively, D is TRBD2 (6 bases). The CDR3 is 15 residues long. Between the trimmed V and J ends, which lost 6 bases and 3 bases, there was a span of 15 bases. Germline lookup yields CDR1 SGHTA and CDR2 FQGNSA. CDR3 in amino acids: CASRTRDFGYNEQFF. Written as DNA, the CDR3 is TGTGCCAGCAGGACCCGGGACTTTGGCTACAATGAGCAGTTCTTC.

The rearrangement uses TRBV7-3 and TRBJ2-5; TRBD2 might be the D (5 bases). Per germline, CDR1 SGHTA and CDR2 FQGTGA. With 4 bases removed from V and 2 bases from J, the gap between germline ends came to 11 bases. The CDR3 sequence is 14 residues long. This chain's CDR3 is CASSSTGVQETQYF. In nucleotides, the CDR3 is TGTGCCAGCAGCTCTACCGGGGTTCAAGAGACCCAGTACTTC. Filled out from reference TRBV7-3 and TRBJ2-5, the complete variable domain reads GAGVSQTPSNKVTEKGKYVELRCDPISGHTALYWYRQSLGQGPEFLIYFQGTGAADDSGLPNDRFFAVRPEGSVSTLKIQRTERGDSAVYLCASSSTGVQETQYFGPGTRLLVL.

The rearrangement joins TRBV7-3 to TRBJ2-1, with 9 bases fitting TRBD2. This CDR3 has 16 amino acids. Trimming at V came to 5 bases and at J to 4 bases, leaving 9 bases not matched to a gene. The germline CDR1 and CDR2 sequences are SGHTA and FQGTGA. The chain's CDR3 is CASSQFGLASYNEQFF. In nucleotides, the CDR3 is TGTGCCAGCAGCCAATTTGGACTAGCGAGTTACAATGAGCAGTTCTTC.